The 26 T cell receptor beta chains below all came from one sample that was sequenced in a study of glioma-infiltrating T cells. The iRepertoire nested amplicon-rescue multiplex PCR amplified TCR alpha and beta CDR3s from RNA. TCRdb used MiXCR to reprocess the multiplex PCR reads, holding one entry per CDR3 protein. The sample has approximately 400,000 distinct CDR3 sequences; approximately 42% are singletons. The sample taken for sequencing was glioma tissue, nonneoplastic brain tissue, or PBMCs (not recorded which). Receptor source: a human donor with low-grade glioma or glioblastoma, undergoing nonglioma brain surgery, or in good health (not recorded which).

About this clonotype: At one boundary the junction diverges from the germline segment, which might be a read error. The chain has TRBV20-1 and TRBJ2-7; 10 bases align to TRBD2. Germline loops: CDR1 DFQATT, CDR2 SNEGSKA (reference sequence). This CDR3 has 15 residues. The CDR3 DNA reads as TGCAGTGCTAGAGATCTAGCGGGAGTTTCATACGAGCAGTGCTTC. The encoded protein is CSARDLAGVSYEQCF.

CDR3 residues: CASSLATGVGTQYF. CDR3 coding DNA: TGTGCCAGCAGTTTAGCGACCGGCGTGGGGACCCAGTACTTC. The chain carries TRBV12-3 or TRBV12-4 and TRBJ2-5; D uncertain. The V and J ends lost 0 bases and 7 bases respectively, with 12 bases between them. CDR3 length equals 14 residues.

Comments on this clonotype: A much larger clonotype is one base distant, so this may be a read error. This sequence joins TRBV7-9 and TRBJ2-3; D could derive from TRBD1 or TRBD2 (5 bases each). V lost 3 bases and J 8 bases, leaving 9 bases between the germline ends. The CDR3 length is 12 residues. Germline V gene data show CDR1 as SEHNR and CDR2 as FQNEAQ (reference sequence). The CDR3: CASSFRGGTQYF. CDR3 coding DNA: TGTGCCAGCAGCTTTCGGGGCGGTACGCAGTATTTT. Combining the CDR3 with reference TRBV7-9 and TRBJ2-3 gives the whole variable domain DTGVSQNPRHKITKRGQNVTFRCDPISEHNRLYWYRQTLGQGPEFLTYFQNEAQLEKSRLLSDRFSAERPKGSFSTLEIQRTEQGDSAMYLCASSFRGGTQYFGPGTRLTVL.

This clonotype was detected once. It may be a read error: a sequence one base away is much more abundant. The chain couples TRBV7-2 to TRBJ2-1; D unclear. The germline CDR1 and CDR2 sequences are SGHTA and FQGNSA. The CDR3 is 14 amino acids. CDR3 loop: CASSSSTVYNDQFF. The DNA for the CDR3 is TGTGCCAGCAGCTCGTCAACGGTATACAATGATCAGTTCTTC.

This sequence joins TRBV12-5 and TRBJ2-1, with TRBD1 matching 8 bases. CDR3 size: 16 residues. V was pared by 0 bases and J by 9 bases, with 10 bases of the junction left unmatched. CDR1 is LGHNT, CDR2 FRNRAP, per germline. This CDR3 reads CASGLVVTGGGGEQFF. DNA of the CDR3: TGTGCTAGTGGTTTGGTTGTAACAGGGGGTGGGGGTGAGCAGTTCTTC.

Worth noting for this clonotype: This may be a read error, as it is one base from a much larger clone. This chain uses TRBV27 with TRBJ1-1; 7 bases line up with TRBD1. Losses at the gene ends were 8 bases for V and 1 base for J; bases not matched to a gene: 10. The CDR3 sequence is 15 residues long. Germline values: CDR1 MNHEY, CDR2 SMNVEV (reference sequence). The CDR3 DNA reads as TGTGCCAGCGGTTACTCGCCAGGGGGGAACACTGAAGCTTTCTTT. Its protein product is CASGYSPGGNTEAFF.

This clonotype turned up a few times. The chain carries TRBV19 and TRBJ1-2; possible D gene TRBD1, 6 bases. Germline V gene data show CDR1 as LNHDA and CDR2 as SQIVND (reference sequence). V was clipped by 7 bases and J by 2 bases, with 17 bases between them. CDR3 length equals 15 residues. The CDR3 reads CASIPGRQANYGYTF. Here the CDR3 DNA reads TGTGCCAGTATTCCAGGGCGACAGGCGAACTATGGCTACACCTTC.

V and J are TRBV19 and TRBJ1-5; the D gene is possibly TRBD1 (6 bases). The CDR3 consists of 13 residues. Trimming cost V 10 bases and J 7 bases, with 17 bases left between them. The V gene's germline CDR1 is LNHDA and CDR2 SQIVND (reference sequence). CDR3 coding DNA: TGTGCCACTCAACGACAGGTTGGGCAGCCCCAGCATTTT. As protein: CATQRQVGQPQHF.

The chain carries TRBV5-1 and TRBJ2-7; no clear D. This CDR3 has 15 residues. CDR1 SGHRS and CDR2 YFSETQ come from the germline V gene. The V end lost 4 bases, the J end lost 2 bases, and 16 bases lay between the germline ends. The DNA of the CDR3 is TGCGCCAGCAGCCAAGGGAACAGCCGGGCCTACGAGCAGTACTTC. Translation gives CASSQGNSRAYEQYF.

This chain connects TRBV6-1 to TRBJ2-7, with TRBD2 identical over 7 bases. Germline CDR1 and CDR2: MNHNS and SASEGT. This CDR3 spans 13 amino acids. CDR3 sequence reads: CARDGGGSYEQYF. CDR3 sequence (DNA): TGTGCTAGAGATGGCGGGGGCTCCTACGAGCAGTACTTC.

This clonotype was counted between two and nine times. This chain uses TRBV28 with TRBJ2-7; D is possibly TRBD2 (5 bases). Germline assignment: CDR1 MDHEN and CDR2 SYDVKM. The CDR3 extends over 15 amino acids. V lost 7 bases to trimming and J lost 2 bases, with 18 bases between them. As DNA, the CDR3 is TGTGCCAGCACCGGAGTCTCCGGGATGACCTACGAGCAGTACTTC. It encodes CASTGVSGMTYEQYF.

A few counts support this clonotype. This CDR3 reads CASRIQRRDGNEQFF. DNA for the CDR3: TGTGCCAGCAGAATTCAGAGGCGTGATGGGAATGAGCAGTTCTTC. The chain uses TRBV12-3 or TRBV12-4 and TRBJ2-1; unclear D gene. V gave up 6 bases and J gave up 7 bases, with 19 bases separating them. The CDR3 runs to 15 residues.

Comment on this clonotype: This is likely a read error, given that the CDR3 carries no conserved phenylalanine or tryptophan at its end. The chain is built from TRBV28 and TRBJ2-1; no clear D. Germline CDR1 MDHEN, CDR2 SYDVKM. This CDR3 comprises 16 residues. CDR3 sequence: CASSFGSFAIYNKQFL. The CDR3 nucleotides read TGTGCCAGCAGCTTTGGCAGCTTTGCTATTTACAATAAGCAGTTCTTG.

V and J are TRBV12-3 or TRBV12-4 and TRBJ1-1, with D perhaps TRBD1 (5 bases). The CDR3 covers 12 residues. V was trimmed by 7 bases and J by 6 bases, leaving 12 bases between them. The CDR3 coding sequence is TGTGCCAGCAACTTCAGGGTCGCTGAAGCTTTCTTT. Residues: CASNFRVAEAFF.

The CDR3 here is CASSLNGAGNTIYF. The CDR3 DNA reads TGTGCCAGCAGTTTAAATGGGGCTGGAAACACCATATATTTT. J is TRBJ1-3 and V is TRBV27; D remains ambiguous. Germline CDR1 and CDR2: MNHEY and SMNVEV (reference sequence). The CDR3 runs to 14 residues. V gave up 2 bases and J gave up 2 bases, with 7 bases separating them.

A few counts support this clonotype. The V and J genes are TRBV12-3 or TRBV12-4 and TRBJ1-1; the D is unclear. The V end lost 6 bases, the J end lost 1 base, and 12 bases lay between the germline ends. The CDR3 length is 14 residues. CDR3 coding DNA: TGTGCCAGCAGCCAAGGCTATAAGAACACTGAAGCTTTCTTT. Translated, it gives CASSQGYKNTEAFF.

In this sample, this clonotype turned up many times. The V gene is TRBV6-2 or TRBV6-3, the J gene TRBJ2-5; 7 bases line up with TRBD1. Losses at the gene ends were 8 bases for V and 2 bases for J; bases not matched to a gene: 5. There are 13 residues in the CDR3. Germline-derived CDR1 and CDR2 are MNHEY and SVGEGT. CDR3 sequence: CASVDRVQETQYF. CDR3 DNA sequence: TGTGCCAGCGTTGACAGGGTACAAGAGACCCAGTACTTC.

The rearrangement joins TRBV15 to TRBJ2-7; a weak D match, TRBD2 (5 bases). Trimming shortened V by 4 bases and J by 3 bases, and 25 bases separated the two germline ends. Per germline, CDR1 LNHNV and CDR2 YYDKDF (reference sequence). The CDR3 length is 18 residues. The CDR3 bases are TGTGCCACCAGCACAGAGGGCAGCCTATCGGCTTCCGACTACGAGCAGTACTTC. Translated, it gives CATSTEGSLSASDYEQYF.

As concerns this clonotype: A read error may be the cause here, since a much bigger clone is one base away. This chain joins TRBV24-1 and TRBJ2-1; 15 bases are a match to TRBD2. Germline CDR1 is KGHDR and CDR2 is SFDVKD. V dropped 2 bases and J dropped 6; count of bases not matched to a gene: 4. The CDR3 is 17 residues long. The DNA of the CDR3 is TGTGCCACCAGTGATTCTAGGACTAGCGGGAGGGCCAATGAGCAGTTCTTC. Protein sequence: CATSDSRTSGRANEQFF.

The rearrangement uses TRBV4-2 and TRBJ1-5; 7 bases match TRBD1. The CDR3 is 15 amino acids. V shed 5 bases and J 4 bases; nucleotides not matched to a gene: 8. Germline CDR1 reads LGHNA; CDR2 reads YNFKEQ. The CDR3 region has the DNA TGTGCCAGCAGCTTAGGGACAGCCAAGAATCAGCCCCAGCATTTT. Protein sequence: CASSLGTAKNQPQHF.

The table lists this clonotype with a count of one. At one end the junction does not follow the germline gene, possibly because of a read error. The rearrangement uses TRBV7-2 and TRBJ2-1, with 9 bases that match TRBD1. CDR1 and CDR2 (germline): SGHTA, FQGNSA. The CDR3 contains 15 residues. DNA for the CDR3: TGTGCCAGCAGCTTAGATGGGACAGGGTACAATAAGCAGTTCTTC. Amino acids: CASSLDGTGYNKQFF.

This clonotype showed up just a few times. This chain uses TRBV19 with TRBJ2-3, with 7 bases identical to TRBD1. Trimming took 8 bases from V and 1 from J; bases not matched to a gene: 3. The CDR3 is 13 residues long. Germline values: CDR1 LNHDA, CDR2 SQIVND (reference sequence). This CDR3 reads CASRTGGTDTQYF. The CDR3 coding sequence is TGTGCCAGTCGGACAGGCGGCACAGATACGCAGTATTTT.

The V and J genes are TRBV24-1 and TRBJ2-1; D is unresolved. V lost 7 bases and J lost 5, with 17 bases in between. Germline V gene sequence: CDR1 KGHDR, CDR2 SFDVKD. The CDR3 is made up of 15 amino acids. CDR3 amino acids: CATSQIGGLNNEQFF. The DNA of the CDR3 is TGTGCCACCAGCCAGATTGGCGGTTTAAACAATGAGCAGTTCTTC.

V is TRBV27 and J is TRBJ1-3; TRBD1 is a possible D gene (5 bases). Between the trimmed V and J ends, which lost 6 bases and 2 bases, there was a span of 11 bases. In germline, CDR1 is MNHEY, CDR2 SMNVEV (reference sequence). The CDR3 is 14 amino acids. The CDR3 nucleotides read TGTGCCAGCAGGGGGGACTTAGCTGGAAACACCATATATTTT. Translating it yields CASRGDLAGNTIYF.

Turning to this clonotype: A single base separates this from a much larger clone, so it may be a read error. The rearrangement joins TRBV6-6 to TRBJ2-2, with no clear D. V dropped 2 bases and J dropped 4 bases, with 8 bases sitting between them. CDR3 length: 14 amino acids. Germline V gene sequence: CDR1 MNHNY, CDR2 SVGAGI (reference sequence). CDR3 amino acids: CASSYVWSTGELFF. CDR3 in DNA: TGTGCCAGCAGTTACGTCTGGTCCACCGGGGAGCTGTTTTTT.

Comments on this clonotype: The germline gene is not matched at one end of the junction; a read error may be the cause. The chain couples TRBV4-2 to TRBJ1-3; D not resolved. The CDR3 is 17 amino acids. The germline CDR1 and CDR2 sequences are LGHNA and YNFKEQ. The DNA of the CDR3 is TGTGCAAGCAGCCAAGATACCAGGTCGAACTCTGGAAACACCATATATTTT. This gives the protein CASSQDTRSNSGNTIYF.